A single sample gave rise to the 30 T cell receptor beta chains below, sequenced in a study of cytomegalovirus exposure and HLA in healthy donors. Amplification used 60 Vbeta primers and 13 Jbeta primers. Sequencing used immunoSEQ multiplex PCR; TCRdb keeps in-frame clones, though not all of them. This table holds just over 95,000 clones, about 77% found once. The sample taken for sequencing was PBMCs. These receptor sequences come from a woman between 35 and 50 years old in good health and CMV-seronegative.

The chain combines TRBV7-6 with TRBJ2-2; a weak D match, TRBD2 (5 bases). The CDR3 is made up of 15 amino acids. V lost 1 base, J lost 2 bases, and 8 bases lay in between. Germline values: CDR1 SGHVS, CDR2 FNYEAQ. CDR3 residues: CASSLDGLNTGELFF. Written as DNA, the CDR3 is TGTGCCAGCAGCTTAGACGGACTCAACACCGGGGAGCTGTTTTTT.

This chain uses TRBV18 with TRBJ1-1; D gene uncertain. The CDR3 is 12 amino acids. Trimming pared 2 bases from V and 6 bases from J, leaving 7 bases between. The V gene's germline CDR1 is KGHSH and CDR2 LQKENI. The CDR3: CASSPVASEAFF. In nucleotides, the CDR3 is TGTGCCAGCTCACCAGTCGCGTCTGAAGCTTTCTTT. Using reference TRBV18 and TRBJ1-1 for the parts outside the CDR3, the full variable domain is NAGVMQNPRHLVRRRGQEARLRCSPMKGHSHVYWYRQLPEEGLKFMVYLQKENIIDESGMPKERFSAEFPKEGPSILRIQQVVRGDSAAYFCASSPVASEAFFGQGTRLTVV.

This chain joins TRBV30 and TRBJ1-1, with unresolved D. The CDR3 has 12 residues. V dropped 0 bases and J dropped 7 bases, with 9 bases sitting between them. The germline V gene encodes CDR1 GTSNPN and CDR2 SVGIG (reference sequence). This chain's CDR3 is CAWSVTVLEAFF. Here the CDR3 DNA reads TGTGCCTGGAGTGTTACCGTACTTGAAGCTTTCTTT.

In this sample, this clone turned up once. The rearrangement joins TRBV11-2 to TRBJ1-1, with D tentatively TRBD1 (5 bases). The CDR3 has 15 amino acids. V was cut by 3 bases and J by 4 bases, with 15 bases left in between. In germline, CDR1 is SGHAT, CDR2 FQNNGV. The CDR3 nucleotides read TGTGCCAGCAGCTTCATAGGGGAAGCAGGCACTGAAGCTTTCTTT. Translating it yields CASSFIGEAGTEAFF.

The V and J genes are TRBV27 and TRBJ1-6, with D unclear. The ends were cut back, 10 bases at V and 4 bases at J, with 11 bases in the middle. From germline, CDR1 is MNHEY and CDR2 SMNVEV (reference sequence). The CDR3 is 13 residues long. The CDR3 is CATRLAYNSPLHF. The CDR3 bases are TGTGCCACCAGGCTAGCTTATAATTCACCCCTCCACTTT.

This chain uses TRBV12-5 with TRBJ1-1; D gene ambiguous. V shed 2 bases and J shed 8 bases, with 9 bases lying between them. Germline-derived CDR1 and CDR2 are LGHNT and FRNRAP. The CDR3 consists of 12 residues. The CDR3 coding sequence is TGTGCTAGTGGTTTGTTGGGAGTAGAAGCTTTCTTT. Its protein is CASGLLGVEAFF.

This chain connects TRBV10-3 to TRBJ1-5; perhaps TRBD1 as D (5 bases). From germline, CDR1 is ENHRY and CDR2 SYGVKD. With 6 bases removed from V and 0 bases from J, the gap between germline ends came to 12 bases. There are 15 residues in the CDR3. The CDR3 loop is CAISEGAYSNQPQHF. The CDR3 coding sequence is TGTGCCATCAGCGAAGGGGCCTATAGCAATCAGCCCCAGCATTTT.

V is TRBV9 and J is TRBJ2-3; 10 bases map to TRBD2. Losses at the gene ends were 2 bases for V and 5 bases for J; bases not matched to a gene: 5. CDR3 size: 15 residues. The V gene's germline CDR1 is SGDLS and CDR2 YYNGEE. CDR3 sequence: CASSVSGGARDTQYF. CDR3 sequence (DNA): TGTGCCAGCAGCGTCAGCGGGGGGGCCCGAGATACGCAGTATTTT. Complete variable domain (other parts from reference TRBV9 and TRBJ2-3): DSGVTQTPKHLITATGQRVTLRCSPRSGDLSVYWYQQSLDQGLQFLIQYYNGEERAKGNILERFSAQQFPDLHSELNLSSLELGDSALYFCASSVSGGARDTQYFGPGTRLTVL.

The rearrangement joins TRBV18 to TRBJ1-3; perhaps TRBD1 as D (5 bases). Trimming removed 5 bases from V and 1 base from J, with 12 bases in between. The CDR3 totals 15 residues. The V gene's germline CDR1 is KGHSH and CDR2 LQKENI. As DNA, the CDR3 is TGTGCCAGCTCAGGAGTCACAGGTTCTGGAAACACCATATATTTT. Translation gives CASSGVTGSGNTIYF.

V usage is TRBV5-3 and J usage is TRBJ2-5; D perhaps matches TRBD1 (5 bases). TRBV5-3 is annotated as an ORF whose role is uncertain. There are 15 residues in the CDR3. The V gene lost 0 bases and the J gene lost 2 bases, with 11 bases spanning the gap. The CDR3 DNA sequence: TGTGCCAGAAGCTTGGAAGGGGCCCCACAAGAGACCCAGTACTTC. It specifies CARSLEGAPQETQYF.

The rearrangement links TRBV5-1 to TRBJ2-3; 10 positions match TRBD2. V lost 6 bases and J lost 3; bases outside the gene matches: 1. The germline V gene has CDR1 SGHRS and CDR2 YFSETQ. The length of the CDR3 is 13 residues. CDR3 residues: CASTSGGTDTQYF. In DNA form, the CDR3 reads TGCGCCAGCACTAGCGGGGGTACAGATACGCAGTATTTT.

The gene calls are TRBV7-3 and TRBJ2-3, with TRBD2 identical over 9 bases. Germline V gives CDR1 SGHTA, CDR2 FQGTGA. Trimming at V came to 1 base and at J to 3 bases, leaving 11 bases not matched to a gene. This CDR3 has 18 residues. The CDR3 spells CASSLKGGTSRWTDTQYF. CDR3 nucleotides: TGTGCCAGCAGCTTAAAGGGGGGGACTAGCAGATGGACAGATACGCAGTATTTT.

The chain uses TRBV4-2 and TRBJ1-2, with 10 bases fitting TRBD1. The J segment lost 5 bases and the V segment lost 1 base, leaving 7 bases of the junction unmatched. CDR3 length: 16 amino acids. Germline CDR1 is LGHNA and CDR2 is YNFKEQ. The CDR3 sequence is CASSQGGTGASYGYTF. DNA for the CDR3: TGTGCCAGCAGCCAAGGTGGGACAGGGGCTTCTTATGGCTACACCTTC.

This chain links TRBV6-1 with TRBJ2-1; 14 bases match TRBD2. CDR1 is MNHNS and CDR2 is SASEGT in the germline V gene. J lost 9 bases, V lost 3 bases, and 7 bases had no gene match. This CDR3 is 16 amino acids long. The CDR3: CASSETSGGAGIEQFF. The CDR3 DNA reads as TGTGCCAGCAGTGAGACTAGCGGGGGGGCAGGAATTGAGCAGTTCTTC.

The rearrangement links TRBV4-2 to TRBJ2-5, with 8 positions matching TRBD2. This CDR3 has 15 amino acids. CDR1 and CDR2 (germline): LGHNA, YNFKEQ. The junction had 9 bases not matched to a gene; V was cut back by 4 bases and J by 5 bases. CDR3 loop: CASSRLGLAQETQYF. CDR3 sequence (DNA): TGTGCCAGCAGCCGGTTAGGACTAGCTCAGGAGACCCAGTACTTC.

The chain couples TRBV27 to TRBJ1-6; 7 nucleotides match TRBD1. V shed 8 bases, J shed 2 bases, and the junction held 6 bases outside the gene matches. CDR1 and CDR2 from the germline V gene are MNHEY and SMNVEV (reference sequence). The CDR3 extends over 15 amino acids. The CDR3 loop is CASRQGGAYNSPLHF. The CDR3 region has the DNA TGTGCCAGCCGACAGGGTGGCGCCTATAATTCACCCCTCCACTTT.

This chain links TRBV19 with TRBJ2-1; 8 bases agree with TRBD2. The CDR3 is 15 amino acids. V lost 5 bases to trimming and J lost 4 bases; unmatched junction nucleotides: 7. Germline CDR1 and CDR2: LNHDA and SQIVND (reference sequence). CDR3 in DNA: TGTGCCAGTAGTCCGATAGCGGGGCCATACAATGAGCAGTTCTTC. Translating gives CASSPIAGPYNEQFF.

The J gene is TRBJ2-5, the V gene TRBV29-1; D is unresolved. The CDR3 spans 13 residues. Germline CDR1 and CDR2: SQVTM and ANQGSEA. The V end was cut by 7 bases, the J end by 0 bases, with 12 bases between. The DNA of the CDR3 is TGCAGCGCTTACACAGTGAACCAAGAGACCCAGTACTTC. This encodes CSAYTVNQETQYF.

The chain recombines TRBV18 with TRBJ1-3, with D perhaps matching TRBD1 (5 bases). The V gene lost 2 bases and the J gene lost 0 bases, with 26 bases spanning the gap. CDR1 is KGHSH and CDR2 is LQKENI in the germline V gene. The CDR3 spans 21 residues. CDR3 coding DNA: TGTGCCAGCTCACCATTGTCTTGGACATCTGGAATGGGGAACTCTGGAAACACCATATATTTT. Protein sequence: CASSPLSWTSGMGNSGNTIYF.

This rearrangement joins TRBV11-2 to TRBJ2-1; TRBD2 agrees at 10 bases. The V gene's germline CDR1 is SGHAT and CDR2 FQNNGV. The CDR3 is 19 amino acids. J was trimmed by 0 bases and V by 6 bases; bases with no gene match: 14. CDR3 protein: CASSTELAGGKRSYNEQFF. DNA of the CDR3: TGTGCCAGCAGTACCGAATTAGCGGGGGGCAAGCGCTCCTACAATGAGCAGTTCTTC.

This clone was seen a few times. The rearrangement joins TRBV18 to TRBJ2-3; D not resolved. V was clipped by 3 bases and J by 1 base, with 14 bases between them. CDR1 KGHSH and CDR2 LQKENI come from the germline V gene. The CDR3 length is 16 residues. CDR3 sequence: CASSPGDNYRTDTQYF. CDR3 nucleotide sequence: TGTGCCAGCTCACCGGGTGATAACTACCGCACAGATACGCAGTATTTT.

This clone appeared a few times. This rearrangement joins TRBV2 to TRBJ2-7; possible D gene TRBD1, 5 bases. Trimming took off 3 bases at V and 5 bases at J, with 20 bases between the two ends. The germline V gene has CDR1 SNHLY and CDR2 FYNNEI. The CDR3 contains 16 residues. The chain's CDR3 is CASSDDARQGLNEQYF. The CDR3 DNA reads TGTGCCAGCAGTGACGATGCCAGGCAGGGTCTCAACGAGCAGTACTTC.

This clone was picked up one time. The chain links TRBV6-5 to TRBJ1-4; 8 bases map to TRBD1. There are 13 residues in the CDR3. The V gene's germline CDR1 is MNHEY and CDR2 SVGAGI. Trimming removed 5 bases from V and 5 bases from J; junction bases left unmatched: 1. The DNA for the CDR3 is TGTGCCAGCAGTACAGGGGGGAATGAAAAACTGTTTTTT. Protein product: CASSTGGNEKLFF.

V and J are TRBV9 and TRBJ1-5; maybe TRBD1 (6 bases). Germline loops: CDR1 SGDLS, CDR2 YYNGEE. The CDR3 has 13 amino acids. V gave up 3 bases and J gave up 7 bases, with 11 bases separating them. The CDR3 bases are TGTGCCAGCAGCGGGGGGCATGGCCAGCCCCAGCATTTT. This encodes CASSGGHGQPQHF.

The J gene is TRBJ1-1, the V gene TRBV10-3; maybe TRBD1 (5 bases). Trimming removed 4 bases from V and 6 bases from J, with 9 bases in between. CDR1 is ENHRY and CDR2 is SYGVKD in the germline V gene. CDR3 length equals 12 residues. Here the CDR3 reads CAISGQSPEAFF. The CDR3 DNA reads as TGTGCCATCAGTGGACAGTCCCCTGAAGCTTTCTTT.

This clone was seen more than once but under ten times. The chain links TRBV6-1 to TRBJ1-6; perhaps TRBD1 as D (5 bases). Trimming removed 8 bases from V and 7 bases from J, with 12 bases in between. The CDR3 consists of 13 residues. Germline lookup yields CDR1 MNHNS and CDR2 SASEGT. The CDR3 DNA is TGTGCCAGCCACCCAGACAGAAATTCACCCCTCCACTTT. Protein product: CASHPDRNSPLHF.

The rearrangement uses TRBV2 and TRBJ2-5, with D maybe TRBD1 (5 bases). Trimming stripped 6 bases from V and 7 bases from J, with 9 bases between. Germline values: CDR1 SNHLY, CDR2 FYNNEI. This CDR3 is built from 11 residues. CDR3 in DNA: TGTGCCAGCAGCGTAAGGGGGACCCAGTACTTC. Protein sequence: CASSVRGTQYF.

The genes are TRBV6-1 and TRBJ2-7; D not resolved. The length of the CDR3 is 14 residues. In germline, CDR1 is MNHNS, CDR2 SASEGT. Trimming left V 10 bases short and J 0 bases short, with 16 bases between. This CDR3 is CATKAGWSSYEQYF. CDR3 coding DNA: TGTGCCACCAAGGCCGGGTGGAGCTCCTACGAGCAGTACTTC.

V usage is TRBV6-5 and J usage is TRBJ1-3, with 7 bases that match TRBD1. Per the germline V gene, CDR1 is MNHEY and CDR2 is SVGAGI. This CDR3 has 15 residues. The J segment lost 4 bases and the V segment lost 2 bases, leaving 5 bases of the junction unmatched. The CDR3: CASSYDRVRGNTIYF. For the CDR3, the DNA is TGTGCCAGCAGTTACGACAGGGTGAGAGGAAACACCATATATTTT.

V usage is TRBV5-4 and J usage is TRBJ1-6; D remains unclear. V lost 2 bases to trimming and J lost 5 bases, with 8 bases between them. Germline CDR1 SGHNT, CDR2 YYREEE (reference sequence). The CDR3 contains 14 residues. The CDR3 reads CASSFIADNSPLHF. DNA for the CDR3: TGTGCCAGCAGCTTTATAGCAGATAATTCACCCCTCCACTTT.